Below, 15 T cell receptor beta chains from the same sample are listed, as sequenced in a study of cytomegalovirus exposure and HLA in healthy donors. 13 Jbeta primers and 60 Vbeta primers were used for the PCR. Libraries were prepared by immunoSEQ multiplex PCR; TCRdb keeps only in-frame clonotypes and omits some of them. The sample comprises approximately 27,000 clones, 70% of which are singletons, and roughly 4% rests with the top ten. The material sequenced was PBMCs. The receptors here all came from a woman aged 50 to 65 in good health and CMV-seronegative.

Written as DNA, the CDR3 is TGTGCCAGCAGTTTCAGGGGTGCGCGTCCTTCACCCCTCCACTTT. It is translated as CASSFRGARPSPLHF. The chain has TRBV6-1 and TRBJ1-6; D is possibly TRBD1 (6 bases). The germline gives CDR1 MNHNS, CDR2 SASEGT. The V and J ends lost 5 bases and 9 bases respectively, with 17 bases between them. The CDR3 loop spans 15 amino acids.

V is TRBV6-1 and J is TRBJ2-1, with D unclear. Trimming shortened V by 2 bases and J by 1 base, and 12 bases separated the two germline ends. Germline V gene sequence: CDR1 MNHNS, CDR2 SASEGT. The CDR3 runs to 16 residues. The CDR3 region is CASSERLTRSYNEQFF. DNA for the CDR3: TGTGCCAGCAGTGAACGACTCACCAGATCCTACAATGAGCAGTTCTTC.

A single count supports this clone. The J gene is TRBJ2-3, the V gene TRBV14, with 10 positions matching TRBD2. J was trimmed by 6 bases and V by 3 bases; bases with no gene match: 6. From germline, CDR1 is SGHDN and CDR2 FVKESK. The CDR3 has 15 residues. CDR3: CASSHASGSWDTQYF. The CDR3 DNA is TGTGCCAGCAGCCACGCTAGCGGGAGTTGGGATACGCAGTATTTT.

V is TRBV7-6 and J is TRBJ1-6; 9 nucleotides match TRBD1. The CDR3 extends over 15 amino acids. The V segment lost 0 bases and the J segment 10 bases; nucleotides outside the gene matches: 4. Germline values: CDR1 SGHVS, CDR2 FNYEAQ. In DNA form, the CDR3 reads TGTGCCAGCAGCTTAGCCCGACAGGGGGACTCACCCCTCCACTTT. Translation gives CASSLARQGDSPLHF.

This chain uses TRBV2 with TRBJ1-2, with 7 bases that match TRBD1. V gave up 7 bases and J gave up 4 bases; unmatched junction bases: 6. The CDR3 has 13 residues. Looked up from germline, CDR1 is SNHLY and CDR2 is FYNNEI. CDR3 DNA: TGTGCCAGCACCCAGACAGGGACCTATGGCTACACCTTC. This codes for CASTQTGTYGYTF.

The sample holds a few counts of this clone. The chain is built from TRBV4-2 and TRBJ2-3; 10 positions match TRBD2. This CDR3 is 16 amino acids long. Germline CDR1 is LGHNA and CDR2 is YNFKEQ. V lost 0 bases and J lost 6; bases outside the gene matches: 6. The CDR3 spells CASSQDPTSGSDTQYF. The DNA for the CDR3 is TGTGCCAGCAGCCAAGATCCGACTAGCGGGTCGGATACGCAGTATTTT.

V is TRBV5-1 and J is TRBJ1-3; maybe TRBD1 (6 bases). The CDR3 consists of 15 residues. Per the germline V gene, CDR1 is SGHRS and CDR2 is YFSETQ. Trimming took off 0 bases at V and 4 bases at J, with 11 bases between the two ends. CDR3 amino acids: CASSLVQGSGNTIYF. The CDR3 nucleotides are TGCGCCAGCAGCTTGGTTCAGGGGTCCGGAAACACCATATATTTT.

The rearrangement links TRBV25-1 to TRBJ2-6, with 7 bases fitting TRBD2. Germline assignment: CDR1 MGHDK and CDR2 SYGVNS. Trimming took 5 bases from V and 2 from J; bases not matched to a gene: 6. This CDR3 comprises 16 residues. CDR3 in DNA: TGTGCCAGCAGTCGCGGGGGAGAGGCTGGGGCCAACGTCCTGACTTTC. This translates into CASSRGGEAGANVLTF.

This clone was detected only once. The chain combines TRBV5-4 with TRBJ1-6; perhaps TRBD1 as D (6 bases). V dropped 4 bases and J dropped 9 bases, with 14 bases sitting between them. The CDR3 consists of 14 residues. Germline-derived CDR1 and CDR2 are SGHNT and YYREEE (reference sequence). CDR3 amino acids: CASSTGTTPSPLHF. DNA of the CDR3: TGTGCCAGCAGCACCGGGACAACGCCTTCACCCCTCCACTTT.

The chain links TRBV6-5 to TRBJ2-7, with a possible D match to TRBD1 (6 bases). The germline CDR1 and CDR2 sequences are MNHEY and SVGAGI. The length of the CDR3 is 14 residues. The V gene lost 6 bases and the J gene lost 2 bases, with 14 bases spanning the gap. The DNA of the CDR3 is TGTGCCAGCAGGAAACAGGGTGGTACCTACGAGCAGTACTTC. This sequence encodes CASRKQGGTYEQYF.

The rearrangement links TRBV2 to TRBJ1-5; 9 nucleotides match TRBD1. The CDR3 contains 14 residues. The germline CDR1 and CDR2 sequences are SNHLY and FYNNEI. V dropped 9 bases and J dropped 4; count of bases not matched to a gene: 7. The CDR3 spells CASTDRGENQPQHF. In DNA form, the CDR3 reads TGTGCCAGTACGGACAGGGGAGAGAATCAGCCCCAGCATTTT.

The genes are TRBV6-6 and TRBJ1-1; 8 bases are a match to TRBD1. Germline lookup yields CDR1 MNHNY and CDR2 SVGAGI (reference sequence). Trimming at V came to 10 bases and at J to 0 bases, leaving 4 bases not matched to a gene. This CDR3 has 13 amino acids. The CDR3 DNA reads as TGTGCCACCGTGGACAGGGTGAACACTGAAGCTTTCTTT. Amino acids: CATVDRVNTEAFF.

This clone showed up just a few times. The chain couples TRBV5-1 to TRBJ1-2, with D possibly being TRBD1 (6 bases). This CDR3 is 14 amino acids long. Germline V gives CDR1 SGHRS, CDR2 YFSETQ. The V end was cut by 6 bases, the J end by 9 bases, with 21 bases between. The CDR3: CASTSGGTGMSYTF. CDR3 sequence (DNA): TGCGCCAGCACTTCCGGCGGAACAGGGATGAGCTACACCTTC.

The CDR3 DNA reads as TGTGCCACCAGCCGCCAACAGGGGATAGGTGAAAAACTGTTTTTT. Residues: CATSRQQGIGEKLFF. V gene TRBV15 combines with J gene TRBJ1-4; 7 nucleotides line up with TRBD1. Trimming at V came to 5 bases and at J to 7 bases, leaving 10 bases not matched to a gene. Germline loops: CDR1 LNHNV, CDR2 YYDKDF (reference sequence). CDR3 size: 15 residues.

For the CDR3, the DNA is TGTGCCAGCACCTTGGGTGGAGGATCACCCCTCCACTTT. It translates to CASTLGGGSPLHF. The V gene is TRBV7-9, the J gene TRBJ1-6; unclear D gene. The CDR3 is 13 amino acids. CDR1 SEHNR and CDR2 FQNEAQ come from the germline V gene (reference sequence). Trimming removed 7 bases from V and 10 bases from J, with 14 bases in between.